One TCR beta chain is described in this entry. Its antigen is not identified. The V end was cut by 5 bases, the J end by 8 bases, with 9 bases between. The CDR3 is 11 residues long. CDR1 is MNHNY and CDR2 is SVGAGI in the germline V gene (reference sequence). Use of 60 Vbeta and 13 Jbeta primers characterized the PCR. Assay used: immunoSEQ multiplex PCR; TCRdb lists only in-frame clones, some missing. This sample has some 190,000 clones; roughly 90% occur once, and the top ten carry roughly 0.98%. The sample originates from a study of cytomegalovirus exposure and HLA in healthy donors. The study, taken as a whole, reports: A later analysis reportedly found that, within productive TCRs, an Asian-associated ancestry cluster had fewer N-insertions than the mean observed across the approximately 600 donors. Follow-up analysis seemed to connect common viral pathogens with several of the most significant clusters identified.

The sample taken for sequencing was PBMCs. The chain has TRBV6-6 and TRBJ1-2; the D is unclear. This clonotype was sampled from a boy under 10 years old in good health and CMV-seronegative. The CDR3 spells CASSPRGGYTF. The CDR3 DNA follows: TGTGCCAGCAGTCCCCGTGGCGGCTACACCTTC.